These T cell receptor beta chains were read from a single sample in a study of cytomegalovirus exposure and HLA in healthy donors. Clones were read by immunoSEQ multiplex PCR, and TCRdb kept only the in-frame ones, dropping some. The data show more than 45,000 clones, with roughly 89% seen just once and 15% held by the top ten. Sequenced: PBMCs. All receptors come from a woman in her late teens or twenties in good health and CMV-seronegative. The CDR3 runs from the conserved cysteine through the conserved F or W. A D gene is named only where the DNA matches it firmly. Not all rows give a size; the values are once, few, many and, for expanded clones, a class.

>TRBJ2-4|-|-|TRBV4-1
TGCGCCAGCAGCCACCCCCAGGCGGGCGGGATGGTCAAAAACATTCAGTACTTC
CASSHPQAGGMVKNIQYF
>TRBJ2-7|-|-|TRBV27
TGTGCCAGCAGTCGTATAGAGGCCTCCTACGAGCAGTACTTC
CASSRIEASYEQYF
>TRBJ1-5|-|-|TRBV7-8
TGTGCCAGCAGCTTAGGACAGGCATATCAGCCCCAGCATTTT
CASSLGQAYQPQHF
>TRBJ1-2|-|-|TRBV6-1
TGTGCCAGCAGTGATTTGGGGCGGCTAGGCTATGGCTACACCTTC
CASSDLGRLGYGYTF
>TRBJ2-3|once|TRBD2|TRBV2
TGTGCCAGCAGTGAATTGGGACTAGCGGGGGGAGGGGCAGATACGCAGTATTTT
CASSELGLAGGGADTQYF
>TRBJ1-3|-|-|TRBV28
TGTGCCAGCAGTTTCAGGGGCAGCCCTGGAAACACCATATATTTT
CASSFRGSPGNTIYF
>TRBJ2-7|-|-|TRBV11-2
TGTGCCAGCAGCTTTGACAGCTCCTACGAGCAGTACTTC
CASSFDSSYEQYF
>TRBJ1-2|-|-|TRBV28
TGTGCCAGCAGTTTATCGTATGGCTACACCTTC
CASSLSYGYTF
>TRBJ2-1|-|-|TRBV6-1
TGTGCCAGCAGTGAACTCTGGTCCAGAGGCTACAATGAGCAGTTCTTC
CASSELWSRGYNEQFF
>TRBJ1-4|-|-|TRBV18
TGTGCCAGCTCACTACAGGGCATAGGTGAAAAACTGTTTTTT
CASSLQGIGEKLFF
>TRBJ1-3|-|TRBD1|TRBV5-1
TGCGCCAGCAGCTCGGGCTTCGGGACAGCAGGAAACACCATATATTTT
CASSSGFGTAGNTIYF
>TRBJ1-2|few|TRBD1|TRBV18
TGTGCCAGCTCACCCGTCCCGGGACAGGCAAACTATGGCTACACCTTC
CASSPVPGQANYGYTF
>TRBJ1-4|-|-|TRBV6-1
TGTGCCAGCAGTGAAGCGGCAGGGTGGGGCACAGCAACTAATGAAAAACTGTTTTTT
CASSEAAGWGTATNEKLFF
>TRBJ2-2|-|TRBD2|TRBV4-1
TGCGCCAGCAGCCAAAGACTAGCGGGGGGACACACCGGGGAGCTGTTTTTT
CASSQRLAGGHTGELFF
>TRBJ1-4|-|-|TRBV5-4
TGTGCCAGCAGCTTGGAGGTGGGGCGCGGTGAAAAACTGTTTTTT
CASSLEVGRGEKLFF
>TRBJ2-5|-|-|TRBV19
TGTGCCAGTAGTATTTCCGGGAGCCGGTCAGAGACCCAGTACTTC
CASSISGSRSETQYF
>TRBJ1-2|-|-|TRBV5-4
TGTGCCAGCTCCCAAGAAGGCCAGGGTGTTCTTGGCTACACCTTC
CASSQEGQGVLGYTF
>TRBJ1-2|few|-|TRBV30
TGTGCCTGGAGTCCCCTCTTCCATGGCCGGGGAGGTAACTATGGCTACACCTTC
CAWSPLFHGRGGNYGYTF
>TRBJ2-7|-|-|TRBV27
TGTGCCAGCAGGCGAGGAGGCTCCTACGAGCAGTACTTC
CASRRGGSYEQYF
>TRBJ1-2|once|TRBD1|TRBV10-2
TGCGCCAGCAGTGCCCGGGACAGGGCGATCTATGGCTACACCTTC
CASSARDRAIYGYTF
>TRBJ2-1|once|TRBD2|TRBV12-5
TGTGCTAGTGGTTTGGTACGGGGGGGGGACCGTCACAATGAGCAGTTCTTC
CASGLVRGGDRHNEQFF
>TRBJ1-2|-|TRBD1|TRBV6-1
TGTGCCAGCGGGGGCAGGGGGTATGGCTACACCTTC
CASGGRGYGYTF
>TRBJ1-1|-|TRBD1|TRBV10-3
TGTGCCACGCTCGGGACAGGCGGGTCTTACCGCACTGAAGCTTTCTTT
CATLGTGGSYRTEAFF
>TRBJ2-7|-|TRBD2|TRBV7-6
TGTGCCAGCAGCGTAAGCGGGGGCGGGTACGAGCAGTACTTC
CASSVSGGGYEQYF
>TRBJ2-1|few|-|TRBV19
TGTGCCAGTAGATCCAATATTCCGGATGAGCAGTTCTTC
CASRSNIPDEQFF
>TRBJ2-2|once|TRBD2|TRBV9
TGTGCCAGCAGCGCGGGGGGAGCGGGGGGGAACACCGGGGAGCTGTTTTTT
CASSAGGAGGNTGELFF
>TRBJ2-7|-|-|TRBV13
TGTGCCAGCAGCTTAGGCCGGTCCTATTACGAGCAGTACTTC
CASSLGRSYYEQYF
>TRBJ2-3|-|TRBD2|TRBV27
TGTGCCAGCAGTTTTCAACTAGCGGGAGGGCTACTAGATACGCAGTATTTT
CASSFQLAGGLLDTQYF
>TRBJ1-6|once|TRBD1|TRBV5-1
TGCGCCAGCAGCTCATTGGGACAGACTAATTCACCCCTCCACTTT
CASSSLGQTNSPLHF
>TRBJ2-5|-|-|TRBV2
TGTGCCAGCACTTGGTCGGTTCAAGAGACCCAGTACTTC
CASTWSVQETQYF
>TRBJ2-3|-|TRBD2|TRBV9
TGTGCCAGCGGCGGGCAAGGACTAGCGGGGCCCCCTAATACGCAGTATTTT
CASGGQGLAGPPNTQYF
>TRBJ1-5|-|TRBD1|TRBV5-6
TGTGCCAGCACTATTGCACAGGGGATCAGCAATCAGCCCCAGCATTTT
CASTIAQGISNQPQHF
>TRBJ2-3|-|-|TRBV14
TGTGCCAGCAGCCAAGATCTAGCAGATACGCAGTATTTT
CASSQDLADTQYF
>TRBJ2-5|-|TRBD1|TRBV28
TGTGCCAGCAGTGCCCGGGACAGGGGGCTTCATGACTTC
CASSARDRGLHDF
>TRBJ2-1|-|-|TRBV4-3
TGCGCCAGCAGCCAAGATCTAGGTTTGAATGAGCAGTTCTTC
CASSQDLGLNEQFF
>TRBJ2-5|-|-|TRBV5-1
TGCGCCAGCAGGCTAGGGTTGGCGGGAAGTCAAGAGACCCAGTACTTC
CASRLGLAGSQETQYF
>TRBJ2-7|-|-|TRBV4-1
TGCGCCAGCAGCCAAGGCTGGACAGCCTCCTACGAGCAGTACTTC
CASSQGWTASYEQYF
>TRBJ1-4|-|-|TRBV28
TGTGCCAGCAGTTTTTCGGTAAAACTGTTTTTT
CASSFSVKLFF
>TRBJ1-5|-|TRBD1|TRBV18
TGTGCCAGCTCACCAACAGGGGGTGGGAATCAGCCCCAGCATTTT
CASSPTGGGNQPQHF
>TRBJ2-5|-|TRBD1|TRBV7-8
TGTGCCAGCAGACGTTTCGGACAGGGGAAGCAAGAGACCCAGTACTTC
CASRRFGQGKQETQYF
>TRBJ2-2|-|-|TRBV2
TGTGCCAGCAGTTTACTAGCCCTTAACACCGGGGAGCTGTTTTTT
CASSLLALNTGELFF